One T cell receptor beta chain is described in this entry. This clone was counted once. The antigen this receptor binds is unknown. No base-level quality is on record; no much larger clone is a single base apart. TCR beta CDR3 regions were sequenced from DNA using the immunoSEQ hsTCRbeta Kit. Per the source publication's procedure: TCR sequencing data were analysed with the ImmunoSEQ Analyzer. T cell clonality was defined as 1 minus Pielou's evenness, calculated on productive rearrangements. T cell diversity was measured with the inverse Simpson index on productive templates. T cell density was TCR beta template counts normalized to usable DNA, estimated by amplifying and sequencing housekeeping genes. TCR metrics were compared across histologic stages using two-sided Kruskal-Wallis tests. TCRdb re-hosts the immuneACCESS table, in-frame sequences only. Its copies lack some clones; in the studies checked, an unresolved V gene accounts for under half of them, and the cause for the rest is not known. V, J and clone size reflect that table, while D and trimming were determined from the DNA. The sample table records several thousand clones; 78% of these occur just once. The ten largest clonotypes hold roughly 8.6% of the sample.

The data originate from a study of immune evolution from preneoplasia to lung adenocarcinoma (dated by TCRdb to the early 2020s). With regard to the full study: The study combined immune gene expression, TCR sequencing and multiplex immunofluorescence to profile immune contexture across lung adenocarcinoma precursors and invasive adenocarcinoma. Resected precursor lesions (AAH, AIS, MIA) and invasive adenocarcinomas were each compared against paired morphologically normal lung tissue. TCR sequencing data came from approximately 56 patients. The study reported that around 100 samples were used for TCR sequencing. The sample size was set by how many specimens were available, not by a prior power calculation. Class I HLA alleles were inferred from exome data with POLYSOLVER, and allele-specific HLA loss was detected with LOHHLA. Whole exome sequencing and methylation data from the same cohort of nodules were integrated with the immune data. A total of under 60 patients with pulmonary nodules who underwent surgical resection were included in the overall cohort. The study at large found these results: The findings reflected association rather than direct causation, and larger cohorts with long-term follow-up and longitudinal biopsies were considered necessary. Clonality was highest in normal lung, while later-stage lesions appeared to have lower clonality but higher T cell density and diversity. All patients were from Japan and China, so applicability to Western populations was uncertain. The highest top T cell clone frequencies were observed in normal lung, and a progressive decrease in top T cell clone frequencies appeared to occur from AAH through AIS, MIA and invasive adenocarcinoma.

Patients underwent resection in Japan or China between about 2014 and 2018. Histologic diagnosis of each case was confirmed independently by two lung cancer pathologists on H&E slides. DNA was isolated from FFPE tissue using the AllPrep DNA/RNA FFPE Kit. Trimming takes 8 bases from V and 8 bases from J, and the germline ends sit 28 bases apart. Taken from cysteine to phenylalanine, the CDR3 has 16 residues. The read is trimmed to its CDR3 DNA, 48 bases read in frame from base 1. According to the germline V gene, CDR1 reads SGHRS and CDR2 reads YFSETQ. The specimen was FFPE normal lung tissue adjacent to the tumor. The chain links TRBV5-1 with TRBJ1-2; perhaps TRBD1 is the D gene, with 6 bases matching. The sequence came from a person aged 50-75 years with lung adenocarcinoma. The CDR3 protein: CASSLIGGYYNQGYTF. Here is the DNA: TGCGCCAGTTCACTGATTGGGGGCTACTATAATCAAGGCTACACCTTC.